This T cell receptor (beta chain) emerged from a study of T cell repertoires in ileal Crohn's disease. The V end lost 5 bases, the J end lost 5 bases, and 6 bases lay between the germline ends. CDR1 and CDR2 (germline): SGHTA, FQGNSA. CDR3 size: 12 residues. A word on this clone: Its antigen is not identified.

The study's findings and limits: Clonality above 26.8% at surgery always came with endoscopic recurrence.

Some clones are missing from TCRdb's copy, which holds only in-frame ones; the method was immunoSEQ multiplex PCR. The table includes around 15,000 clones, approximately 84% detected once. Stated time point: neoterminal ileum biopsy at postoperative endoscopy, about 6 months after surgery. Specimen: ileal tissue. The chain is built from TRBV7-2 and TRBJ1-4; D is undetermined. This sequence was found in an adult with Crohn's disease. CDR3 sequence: CASSRRNEKLFF. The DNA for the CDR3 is TGTGCCAGCAGCAGGAGGAATGAAAAACTGTTTTTT.